This is a list of T cell receptor beta chains from one sample in a study of blood T cell repertoires in COVID-19. The assay was immunoSEQ multiplex PCR, and TCRdb's table has in-frame clones only and misses some. The sample has 230,000 or so clones; 84% are singletons. Sequencing used peripheral blood. The receptors come from a woman aged 40-49 years who had recovered from COVID-19. The CDR3 runs from the conserved cysteine through the conserved F or W. Each record gives: CDR3 length, D gene, V gene, J gene, clone size, CDR3 DNA, CDR3 protein. The D gene is left open where the match is weak. For some rows the clone size is stated as once, few or many, or as a class when expanded; others skip it.

CDR3 length: 14; D gene: NA; V gene: TRBV7-6; J gene: TRBJ2-5; clone size: NA; CDR3 DNA: TGTGCCAGCAGCAAAGGCGGCAGTCGAGAGACCCAGTACTTC; CDR3 protein: CASSKGGSRETQYF
CDR3 length: 18; D gene: NA; V gene: TRBV14; J gene: TRBJ1-4; clone size: once; CDR3 DNA: TGTGCCAGCAGCCAAGATGAAGGGGTACAAGGAGGGTATGAAAAACTGTTTTTT; CDR3 protein: CASSQDEGVQGGYEKLFF
CDR3 length: 14; D gene: TRBD1; V gene: TRBV6-5; J gene: TRBJ1-1; clone size: NA; CDR3 DNA: TGTGCCAGCAGCCTGGGACAGGGAGACACTGAAGCTTTCTTT; CDR3 protein: CASSLGQGDTEAFF
CDR3 length: 14; D gene: NA; V gene: TRBV9; J gene: TRBJ2-1; clone size: NA; CDR3 DNA: TGTGCCAGCAGCCCGACAGGCAACTTCAATGAGCAGTTCTTC; CDR3 protein: CASSPTGNFNEQFF
CDR3 length: 13; D gene: NA; V gene: TRBV6-6; J gene: TRBJ1-1; clone size: NA; CDR3 DNA: TGTGCCAGCAGTAAGACCGGGGATACTGAAGCTTTCTTT; CDR3 protein: CASSKTGDTEAFF
CDR3 length: 15; D gene: TRBD1; V gene: TRBV18; J gene: TRBJ1-6; clone size: NA; CDR3 DNA: TGTGCCAGCTCACCGGGGACAGGGAATAATTCACCCCTCCACTTT; CDR3 protein: CASSPGTGNNSPLHF
CDR3 length: 18; D gene: NA; V gene: TRBV3-1/TRBV3-2; J gene: TRBJ1-3; clone size: once; CDR3 DNA: TGTGCCAGCAGCCAAGATAGGTGGGGAGAGCCTTTAGGAAACACCATATATTTT; CDR3 protein: CASSQDRWGEPLGNTIYF
CDR3 length: 18; D gene: TRBD2; V gene: TRBV10-3; J gene: TRBJ2-3; clone size: NA; CDR3 DNA: TGTGCCATCAGTGGTGCTCCTAGCGGGGGTTCTTCCACAGATACGCAGTATTTT; CDR3 protein: CAISGAPSGGSSTDTQYF
CDR3 length: 17; D gene: NA; V gene: TRBV7-2; J gene: TRBJ2-3; clone size: NA; CDR3 DNA: TGTGCCAGCAGCTTAGATTGGGGGCCATACGCCACAGATACGCAGTATTTT; CDR3 protein: CASSLDWGPYATDTQYF
CDR3 length: 14; D gene: NA; V gene: TRBV7-9; J gene: TRBJ2-7; clone size: NA; CDR3 DNA: TGTGCCAGCAGCTTAGGATTCCAGGGGATGGAGCAGTACTTC; CDR3 protein: CASSLGFQGMEQYF
CDR3 length: 17; D gene: TRBD1; V gene: TRBV18; J gene: TRBJ2-7; clone size: NA; CDR3 DNA: TGTGCCAGCTCACCAAGGATACCGGGACAGGGTGGTAACGAGCAGTACTTC; CDR3 protein: CASSPRIPGQGGNEQYF
CDR3 length: 16; D gene: NA; V gene: TRBV4-2; J gene: TRBJ2-5; clone size: NA; CDR3 DNA: TGTGCCAGCAGCCCCCGTGTGGGGGGGGCGGTCAAGACCCAGTACTTC; CDR3 protein: CASSPRVGGAVKTQYF
CDR3 length: 15; D gene: TRBD1; V gene: TRBV29-1; J gene: TRBJ1-2; clone size: NA; CDR3 DNA: TGCAGCGTGGGGTGGGACAGGGGGAGTATTCGTGGCTACACCTTC; CDR3 protein: CSVGWDRGSIRGYTF
CDR3 length: 13; D gene: NA; V gene: TRBV21-1; J gene: TRBJ2-5; clone size: NA; CDR3 DNA: TGTGCCAGCATCGCGGGAGGAGAAGAGACCCAGTACTTC; CDR3 protein: CASIAGGEETQYF
CDR3 length: 17; D gene: TRBD2; V gene: TRBV19; J gene: TRBJ2-1; clone size: NA; CDR3 DNA: TGTGCCAGTATCTCGCGTAGCGGGGGGAGCTCCTACAATGAGCAGTTCTTC; CDR3 protein: CASISRSGGSSYNEQFF
CDR3 length: 13; D gene: TRBD1; V gene: TRBV6-6; J gene: TRBJ1-1; clone size: NA; CDR3 DNA: TGTGCCAGCAGCCTCCACAGGGGCACTGAAGCTTTCTTT; CDR3 protein: CASSLHRGTEAFF
CDR3 length: 15; D gene: NA; V gene: TRBV2; J gene: TRBJ2-7; clone size: NA; CDR3 DNA: TGTGCCAGCAGTGAAGGGGACAAGAAATCCTACGAGCAGTACTTC; CDR3 protein: CASSEGDKKSYEQYF
CDR3 length: 15; D gene: NA; V gene: TRBV6-5; J gene: TRBJ1-2; clone size: NA; CDR3 DNA: TGTGCCAGCAGTTACGGCCCAGCCCCAGGTTATGGCTACACCTTC; CDR3 protein: CASSYGPAPGYGYTF
CDR3 length: 13; D gene: NA; V gene: TRBV2; J gene: TRBJ2-7; clone size: NA; CDR3 DNA: TGTGCCAGCAGACGGACTATCTACTACGAGCAGTACTTC; CDR3 protein: CASRRTIYYEQYF
CDR3 length: 17; D gene: TRBD1; V gene: TRBV19; J gene: TRBJ2-2; clone size: NA; CDR3 DNA: TGTGCCAGTAGTAGCCGGACAGGGGTAGGGGGAACCGGGGAGCTGTTTTTT; CDR3 protein: CASSSRTGVGGTGELFF
CDR3 length: 15; D gene: TRBD1; V gene: TRBV19; J gene: TRBJ2-4; clone size: NA; CDR3 DNA: TGTGCCAGTAGTACCCCCGGGACAGGGAACGACATTCAGTACTTC; CDR3 protein: CASSTPGTGNDIQYF
CDR3 length: 16; D gene: NA; V gene: TRBV3-1/TRBV3-2; J gene: TRBJ2-1; clone size: NA; CDR3 DNA: TGTGCCAGCAGCCAGGCACCTAGCAAGTCCTACAATGAGCAGTTCTTC; CDR3 protein: CASSQAPSKSYNEQFF
CDR3 length: 16; D gene: NA; V gene: TRBV5-1; J gene: TRBJ2-7; clone size: many; CDR3 DNA: TGCGCCAGCAGCTCGGGGGATCTAATCCCTACCTACGAGCAGTACTTC; CDR3 protein: CASSSGDLIPTYEQYF
CDR3 length: 12; D gene: TRBD1; V gene: TRBV30; J gene: TRBJ2-7; clone size: NA; CDR3 DNA: TGTGCCTTCGGACAGGGGTTCTACGAGCAGTACTTC; CDR3 protein: CAFGQGFYEQYF
CDR3 length: 13; D gene: NA; V gene: TRBV5-6; J gene: TRBJ2-5; clone size: NA; CDR3 DNA: TGTGCCAGCAGCTTGTCGGGGGAAGAGACCCAGTACTTC; CDR3 protein: CASSLSGEETQYF
CDR3 length: 15; D gene: NA; V gene: TRBV7-9; J gene: TRBJ1-2; clone size: NA; CDR3 DNA: TGTGCCAGCAGCTTTGGGCAGGGGAAGAACTATGGCTACACCTTC; CDR3 protein: CASSFGQGKNYGYTF
CDR3 length: 14; D gene: NA; V gene: TRBV28; J gene: TRBJ1-5; clone size: few; CDR3 DNA: TGTGCCAGCAGTTCATTCGAGGCTGATCAGCCCCAGCATTTT; CDR3 protein: CASSSFEADQPQHF